The source of this TCR beta chain is a study of shared clonotypes between healthy human individuals. The wider study: A donor's plate count was three for CD4 naive and three for CD4 memory; CD8 naive had two and CD8 memory one. The study's findings and limits: Naive subsets usually exceeded memory subsets in estimated richness.

A note on this clone: Its specificity is not known.

This CDR3 region has 18 residues. An assay was performed, and its level was deep. In the original processing: There were no quality scores in the junction-only immunoSEQ sequences, so filtering differed. TCRdb's copy holds only in-frame clones and misses some; the assay was immunoSEQ multiplex PCR. Clone size and the V and J calls come from that table; the DNA yielded D and trimming. The sample includes 2 million to 2.5 million clones, more than 85% of them seen just once. The material sequenced was naive CD4+ T cells from PBMCs. Subset described: CD45RA+ positively selected. The TCR was taken from a man between 18 and 35 years old in good health. Some clones in this sample may be carry-over from other donors' samples. The chain carries TRBV21-1 and TRBJ2-7; the tabulated D call, TRBD2, remains unverified against the DNA. TRBV21-1 is annotated as a pseudogene. The CDR3 DNA reads TGTGCCAGCAGACTAACCCCTCCCTTACCGGGACTCAGCTACGAGCAGTACTTC. Translation: CASRLTPPLPGLSYEQYF.